Here is one T cell receptor (beta chain) with its context. This sample is part of a study of somatic mutations in cytotoxic T cells in rheumatoid arthritis. The repertoire was sequenced with immunoSEQ multiplex PCR; TCRdb's copy has only in-frame clones and lacks some. The data hold about 29,000 clones, with around 87% observed a single time. This TCR came from an adult with rheumatoid arthritis. Sequencing was performed on CD8+ T cells sorted from blood.

The CDR3 is CASSPGVAHSYEQYF. CDR3 bases: TGTGCCAGCAGTCCGGGGGTAGCGCACTCCTACGAGCAGTACTTC. This chain connects TRBV27 to TRBJ2-7, with a tentative D call TRBD2 (6 bases). V was cut by 5 bases and J by 0 bases, with 14 bases left in between. The length of the CDR3 is 15 residues. CDR1 MNHEY and CDR2 SMNVEV come from the germline V gene (reference sequence).